These 5 T cell receptor beta chains were sequenced from one sample in a study of cytomegalovirus exposure and HLA in healthy donors. Measured with immunoSEQ multiplex PCR; TCRdb has only the in-frame clones, and not every one. The repertoire holds over 150,000 clones, with approximately 89% as singletons. Sequenced material: PBMCs. These receptors came from a man between 18 and 35 years old in good health and CMV-seropositive.

The V gene is TRBV6-1, the J gene TRBJ1-2, with TRBD1 identical over 10 bases. The V gene end was trimmed by 4 bases and the J gene end by 0 bases; junction bases not matched to a gene: 2. The germline V gene has CDR1 MNHNS and CDR2 SASEGT. CDR3 length: 15 residues. CDR3 DNA sequence: TGTGCCAGCAGTGTCGGACAGGGGGCTAACTATGGCTACACCTTC. Its translation is CASSVGQGANYGYTF.

This chain joins TRBV5-1 and TRBJ1-3, with 8 bases identical to TRBD1. CDR1 is SGHRS and CDR2 is YFSETQ in the germline V gene. The CDR3 contains 15 residues. V shed 4 bases, J shed 4 bases, and the junction held 7 bases outside the gene matches. This CDR3 reads CASSAPGQAGNTIYF. The CDR3 DNA sequence: TGCGCCAGCAGCGCTCCGGGACAGGCGGGAAACACCATATATTTT.

J is TRBJ2-1 and V is TRBV9, with D uncertain. V lost 4 bases, J lost 4 bases, and 6 bases lay in between. CDR1 and CDR2 (germline): SGDLS, YYNGEE. The CDR3 totals 12 residues. The CDR3 sequence is CASSPLYNEQFF. CDR3 nucleotides: TGTGCCAGCAGCCCGTTATACAATGAGCAGTTCTTC.

Concerning this clone: Mismatch with germline at one junction end may stem from a read error. This rearrangement joins TRBV7-7 to TRBJ2-1; 12 positions agree with TRBD2. Germline CDR1 reads SSHAT; CDR2 reads FNYEAQ (reference sequence). The CDR3 length is 16 residues. The CDR3 DNA is TGTGCTAGCAGCTTAGGGGCTAGCGGGAGGGCCAATGAGCAGTTCTTC. Translating gives CASSLGASGRANEQFF.

Points on this clone: The junction does not match germline at one end; this may be a read error. This sequence joins TRBV5-6 and TRBJ2-4; 12 bases are shared with TRBD2. The CDR3 has 13 residues. The germline V gene has CDR1 SGHDT and CDR2 YYEEEE. CDR3 nucleotide sequence: TGTGCCAGCAGCCTCCAGGGACTAGCGGGTGTATGGTTC. Translation: CASSLQGLAGVWF.